The source of this TCR beta chain is a study of read filtering for tumor transcriptome and immune sequencing. Study summary: Patients were approximately 18 male and approximately 15 female, mean age 65.9 years, range about 40 to 85. Roughly 8 patients were R-ISS I, roughly 15 were R-ISS II, 6 or 7 were R-ISS III.

The CDR3 sequence is 14 residues long. CDR1 is LNHNV, CDR2 YYDKDF, per germline (reference sequence). V shed 0 bases and J shed 4 bases, with 9 bases lying between them. This clonotype was seen many times. This library used about 400 ng RNA and molecular barcoded adaptors spanning alpha/delta and beta/gamma chains. TCRdb fed the reads into MiXCR, producing one record per CDR3 protein. The data hold around 130,000 distinct CDR3 sequences, with less than 15% observed a single time. This receptor was taken from a donor aged 40 or older with multiple myeloma. This chain links TRBV15 with TRBJ2-5; TRBD2 is a possible D gene (6 bases). Material: a population of CD138-negative cells sorted from bone marrow. The CDR3 loop is CATSRDGTPETQYF. CDR3 bases: TGTGCCACCAGCAGAGATGGGACTCCAGAGACCCAGTACTTC.